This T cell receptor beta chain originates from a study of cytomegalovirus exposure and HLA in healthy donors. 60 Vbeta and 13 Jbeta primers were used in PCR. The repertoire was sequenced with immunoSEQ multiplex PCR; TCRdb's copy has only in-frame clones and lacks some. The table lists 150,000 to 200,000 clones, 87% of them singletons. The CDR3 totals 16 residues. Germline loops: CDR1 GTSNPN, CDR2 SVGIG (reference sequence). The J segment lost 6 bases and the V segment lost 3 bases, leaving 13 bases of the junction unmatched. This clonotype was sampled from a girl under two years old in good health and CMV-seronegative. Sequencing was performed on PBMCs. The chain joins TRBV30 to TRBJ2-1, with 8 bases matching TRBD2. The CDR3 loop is CAWRDSLRLAGNEQFF. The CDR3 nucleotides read TGTGCCTGGAGGGATTCCCTTAGGCTAGCGGGCAATGAGCAGTTCTTC.